This entry lists 10 T cell receptor beta chains sequenced from one sample in a study of blood T cells in healthy people across ages. The authors ran a second PCR of about 6 to 11 cycles using a sample-barcoded 5' primer and a J-beta primer mix. TCRdb re-derived calls from the 5' RACE reads in MiXCR, one entry per CDR3 protein. The repertoire holds about 670,000 distinct CDR3 sequences, with around 41% as singletons. Source material: blood. Receptor source: an elderly man in good health.

The gene calls are TRBV20-1 and TRBJ2-1, with TRBD2 matching over 9 bases. Germline CDR1 reads DFQATT; CDR2 reads SNEGSKA (reference sequence). After removal of 5 bases from V and 2 bases from J, the junction contained 4 bases not matched to a gene. CDR3 length: 14 residues. CDR3 amino acids: CSASRGGPYNEQFF. CDR3 DNA: TGCAGTGCTTCGCGGGGGGGTCCCTACAATGAGCAGTTCTTC.

The V and J genes are TRBV6-2 or TRBV6-3 and TRBJ2-2; 8 nucleotides match TRBD1. Unmatched junction bases numbered 4, after V lost 4 bases and J lost 0 bases. Germline V gene data show CDR1 as MNHEY and CDR2 as SVGEGT. The CDR3 is 16 amino acids. The CDR3 nucleotides read TGTGCCAGCAGTTCCGGGACAGGTGCGAACACCGGGGAGCTGTTTTTT. The encoded protein is CASSSGTGANTGELFF.

This clonotype was detected only a few times. V gene TRBV7-2 combines with J gene TRBJ1-6, with 7 nucleotides matching TRBD1. This CDR3 comprises 15 residues. Trimming at V came to 1 base and at J to 10 bases, leaving 7 bases not matched to a gene. CDR1 and CDR2 from the germline V gene are SGHTA and FQGNSA. CDR3 coding DNA: TGTGCCAGCAGCTTAGGGTCGACAGGGTACTCACCCCTCCACTTT. Translated, it gives CASSLGSTGYSPLHF.

The J gene is TRBJ2-7, the V gene TRBV6-2 or TRBV6-3; D call uncertain. Per the germline V gene, CDR1 is MNHEY and CDR2 is SVGEGT. Trimming stripped 5 bases from V and 3 bases from J, with 11 bases between. The CDR3 length is 13 residues. The CDR3 spells CASSLRTFYEQYF. The CDR3 nucleotides read TGTGCCAGCAGTCTCAGGACCTTCTACGAGCAGTACTTC.

As to this clonotype: A much larger clone is a single base away; this may be a read error. The chain is built from TRBV25-1 and TRBJ2-7; D is unresolved. V was clipped by 4 bases and J by 5 bases, with 12 bases between them. Germline V gene sequence: CDR1 MGHDK, CDR2 SYGVNS. This CDR3 comprises 13 residues. The CDR3 DNA follows: TGTGCCAGCAGTGGCTCGATTCCACACGAGCAGTACTTC. This codes for CASSGSIPHEQYF.

This clonotype was counted between two and nine times. This chain uses TRBV20-1 with TRBJ2-1, with TRBD1 matching 10 bases. This CDR3 spans 18 amino acids. The V gene end was trimmed by 8 bases and the J gene end by 0 bases; junction bases not matched to a gene: 16. Looked up from germline, CDR1 is DFQATT and CDR2 is SNEGSKA (reference sequence). CDR3 sequence reads: CSWDRGPNPQSSYNEQFF. CDR3 sequence (DNA): TGCAGTTGGGACAGGGGCCCCAACCCCCAGAGCTCCTACAATGAGCAGTTCTTC.

V gene TRBV12-3 or TRBV12-4 combines with J gene TRBJ2-5; D is perhaps TRBD1 (6 bases). The ends were cut back, 5 bases at V and 0 bases at J, with 13 bases in the middle. This CDR3 has 15 amino acids. The CDR3: CASSATQGYQETQYF. CDR3 bases: TGTGCCAGCAGTGCGACACAGGGATACCAAGAGACCCAGTACTTC.

V gene TRBV20-1 combines with J gene TRBJ1-5, with 10 bases fitting TRBD1. The junction had 1 base not matched to a gene; V was cut back by 0 bases and J by 5 bases. The CDR3 is 14 residues long. The germline V gene has CDR1 DFQATT and CDR2 SNEGSKA (reference sequence). Written as DNA, the CDR3 is TGCAGTGCTAGAGACGACAGGGGGCATCAGCCCCAGCATTTT. This gives the protein CSARDDRGHQPQHF.

The rearrangement uses TRBV6-2 or TRBV6-3 and TRBJ1-5; D is ambiguous. The CDR3 totals 14 residues. The germline V and J ends were trimmed by 4 bases and 1 base, with 8 bases remaining between them. Germline loops: CDR1 MNHEY, CDR2 SVGEGT. CDR3 residues: CASSWVVSNQPQHF. The CDR3 region has the DNA TGTGCCAGCAGTTGGGTCGTAAGCAATCAGCCCCAGCATTTT.

This chain joins TRBV15 and TRBJ2-5; D remains unclear. The V end was cut by 0 bases, the J end by 2 bases, with 7 bases between. The CDR3 loop spans 14 amino acids. Germline-derived CDR1 and CDR2 are LNHNV and YYDKDF (reference sequence). CDR3 loop: CATSRDRNQETQYF. CDR3 coding DNA: TGTGCCACCAGCAGAGACAGAAATCAAGAGACCCAGTACTTC. Variable domain in full (rest from reference TRBV15 and TRBJ2-5): DAMVIQNPRYQVTQFGKPVTLSCSQTLNHNVMYWYQQKSSQAPKLLFHYYDKDFNNEADTPDNFQSRRPNTSFCFLDIRSPGLGDTAMYLCATSRDRNQETQYFGPGTRLLVL.